This is a list of T cell receptor beta chains from one sample in a study of somatic mutations in cytotoxic T cells in rheumatoid arthritis. Sequencing was performed with immunoSEQ multiplex PCR; in TCRdb, only in-frame clones are kept and a portion is missing. The sample has 12,000 or so clones; less than 85% are singletons. What was sequenced was CD8+ T cells sorted from blood. All receptors come from a woman aged 40 to 50 in good health. Both conserved end residues are part of each CDR3. A D gene is named only where the DNA matches it firmly. Rows give clone size only sometimes, using once, few, many, or a class for an expanded clone.

v_call	d_call	clone_size	j_call	cdr3_nt	cdr3_aa
TRBV6-6	NA	few	TRBJ1-2	TGTGCCAGCAGTCAGGGATCTGGCTACACCTTC	CASSQGSGYTF
TRBV7-9	NA	NA	TRBJ1-2	TGTGCCAGCAGTTCGACAGTCTATGGCTACACCTTC	CASSSTVYGYTF
TRBV19	NA	NA	TRBJ2-7	TGTGCCAGTAGTATAGATCTACCCTACGAGCAGTACTTC	CASSIDLPYEQYF
TRBV9	NA	NA	TRBJ1-1	TGTGCCAGCAGCGTTCAGGGCTCTGAAGCTTTCTTT	CASSVQGSEAFF
TRBV28	NA	NA	TRBJ1-2	TGTGCCAGCAGTGACCCAGGGGAGGACTATGGCTACACCTTC	CASSDPGEDYGYTF
TRBV28	TRBD1	NA	TRBJ2-7	TGTGCCAGCGGGGACAGGGACTACGAGCAGTACTTC	CASGDRDYEQYF
TRBV2	TRBD2	NA	TRBJ2-1	TGTGCCATACCGGGACTAGCGGGGTACAATGAGCAGTTCTTC	CAIPGLAGYNEQFF
TRBV4-1	NA	NA	TRBJ2-1	TGCGCCAGCAGCGAAGAAGGAGTAGGTCTGAATGAGCAGTTCTTC	CASSEEGVGLNEQFF
TRBV2	NA	once	TRBJ1-2	TGTGCCAGCAACTCCGAGACAGGACCTTATGGCTACACCTTC	CASNSETGPYGYTF
TRBV27	NA	NA	TRBJ2-7	TGTGCCAGCAGTTCTTACTACGAGCAGTACTTC	CASSSYYEQYF
TRBV11-3	NA	NA	TRBJ1-6	TGTGCCAGCAGCGATCTAACAGGGCGACGCTCACCCCTCCACTTT	CASSDLTGRRSPLHF
TRBV10-1	NA	NA	TRBJ1-2	TGCGCCAGCAGTCCCGGGACGGCAAACTATGGCTACACCTTC	CASSPGTANYGYTF
TRBV4-3	NA	few	TRBJ1-2	TGCGCCAGCAGCCATATGACAACTAACTATGGCTACACCTTC	CASSHMTTNYGYTF
TRBV5-8	NA	NA	TRBJ1-3	TGTGCCAGCAGCTTCGGCAGCAAGTCTGGAAACACCATATATTTT	CASSFGSKSGNTIYF
TRBV2	TRBD1	NA	TRBJ1-1	TGTGCCAGCAGTGATATGGGGACAGCTGAAGCTTTCTTT	CASSDMGTAEAFF
TRBV9	NA	NA	TRBJ1-1	TGTGCCAGCAGCCCGGGGGGCCTAGAAGCTTTCTTT	CASSPGGLEAFF
TRBV5-1	NA	once	TRBJ1-1	TGCGCCAGCAGCTTGGCTGCGGGGCAGGGCCCTGAAGCTTTCTTT	CASSLAAGQGPEAFF
TRBV4-2	TRBD2	NA	TRBJ2-2	TGTGCCAGCAGCCATCCCGAGCGGCTAGCGGGGGGCCTGAACACCGGGGAGCTGTTTTTT	CASSHPERLAGGLNTGELFF
TRBV30	NA	NA	TRBJ2-5	TGTGCCTGGAGTGTTGGTGTAACGGGAGTCCCTCAAGAGACCCAGTACTTC	CAWSVGVTGVPQETQYF
TRBV28	NA	NA	TRBJ2-3	TGTGCCAGCAGCCTCTCGGGGTTAGCAGATACGCAGTATTTT	CASSLSGLADTQYF
TRBV7-7	NA	NA	TRBJ2-3	TGTGCTAGCAGCGATGGGGGTAGCACAGATACGCAGTATTTT	CASSDGGSTDTQYF
TRBV5-4	TRBD1	NA	TRBJ2-1	TGTGCCAGCAGCTGGACAGGGGGGCCGACCCAGCAGTTCTTC	CASSWTGGPTQQFF
TRBV6-5	NA	NA	TRBJ1-2	TGTGCCAGCAGTTACACGGTTTCAGGGGCGGGTGATGGCTACACCTTC	CASSYTVSGAGDGYTF
TRBV10-2	NA	NA	TRBJ1-5	TGCGCCAGCAGTGATTTCATAGGGTATCAGCCCCAGCATTTT	CASSDFIGYQPQHF
TRBV13	TRBD1	NA	TRBJ1-2	TGTGCCAGCAGCCGCATAGGGACAGCTAACTATGGCTACACCTTC	CASSRIGTANYGYTF
TRBV13	NA	NA	TRBJ2-3	TGTGCCAGCAGCATACCGGGAGATACGCAGTATTTT	CASSIPGDTQYF
TRBV19	TRBD2	NA	TRBJ2-2	TGTGCCAGTAGCACCGCCAGCGGGAGCGCCGGGGAGCTGTTTTTT	CASSTASGSAGELFF
TRBV6-5	NA	NA	TRBJ1-1	TGTGCCAGCAGCAACTACAGGGACCTAAACACTGAAGCTTTCTTT	CASSNYRDLNTEAFF
TRBV4-2	NA	NA	TRBJ1-2	TGTGCCAGCAGCCAAGCTACAGGAGGGAGTGGGGACTATGGCTACACCTTC	CASSQATGGSGDYGYTF
TRBV11-2	NA	NA	TRBJ1-1	TGTGCCAGCAGCTTAACGCCTGGGGGCAACACTGAAGCTTTCTTT	CASSLTPGGNTEAFF
TRBV5-6	TRBD1	NA	TRBJ2-1	TGTGCCAGCAGTTTAGGGACAGCCCCTAAGCAGTTCTTC	CASSLGTAPKQFF
TRBV9	NA	NA	TRBJ1-1	TGTGCCAGCAGCGCCTCGGGCCTGACTGAAGCTTTCTTT	CASSASGLTEAFF
TRBV28	TRBD1	NA	TRBJ1-5	TGTGCCAGCAGTTGGGGACAGGGATTGAATCAGCCCCAGCATTTT	CASSWGQGLNQPQHF
TRBV28	TRBD1	few	TRBJ1-4	TGTGCCAGCAGGGGGATCGGACAGGGAGCAACTAATGAAAAACTGTTTTTT	CASRGIGQGATNEKLFF
TRBV28	NA	once	TRBJ1-5	TGTGCCAGCAACTTCCAGGTTAGCAATCAGCCCCAGCATTTT	CASNFQVSNQPQHF
TRBV7-3	TRBD1	NA	TRBJ2-2	TGTGCCAGCAGCTCTACCGGGACAGGGAGTAACACCGGGGAGCTGTTTTTT	CASSSTGTGSNTGELFF
TRBV11-2	TRBD2	NA	TRBJ2-1	TGTGCCAGCAGCTTAGCCCGGACTAGCGGAATCTACAATGAGCAGTTCTTC	CASSLARTSGIYNEQFF
TRBV4-3	NA	once	TRBJ1-4	TGCGCCAGCAGCCCAAGCTCCCGGCGTGCAACTAATGAAAAACTGTTTTTT	CASSPSSRRATNEKLFF
TRBV29-1	NA	NA	TRBJ2-2	TGCAGCGTCGAGGGGGGCACCGGGGAGCTGTTTTTT	CSVEGGTGELFF
TRBV7-2	NA	NA	TRBJ1-1	TGTGCCAGCAAGAGTTCGAGGGAGAACACTGAAGCTTTCTTT	CASKSSRENTEAFF
TRBV27	NA	few	TRBJ2-5	TGTGCCAGCAGTTGGACTGGGAACTCTAGAGAGACCCAGTACTTC	CASSWTGNSRETQYF
TRBV13	NA	NA	TRBJ2-7	TGTGCCAGCAGCTTAGGGCAGGCAAACGAGCAGTACTTC	CASSLGQANEQYF
TRBV7-8	NA	NA	TRBJ2-5	TGTGCCAGCAGCTTCACCCTGGGGGAGACCCAGTACTTC	CASSFTLGETQYF
TRBV13	NA	NA	TRBJ1-1	TGTGCCAGCAGCTCCAGACCGAACACTGAAGCTTTCTTT	CASSSRPNTEAFF
TRBV5-1	TRBD2	once	TRBJ2-2	TGCGCCAGCAGCCCCCCGGGAGGGGGGACGAACACCGGGGAGCTGTTTTTT	CASSPPGGGTNTGELFF